This entry features one TCR beta chain sequence. Its target is not known. This sample is drawn from a study of spatial heterogeneity in lung cancer. Trimming took 0 bases from V and 11 from J, leaving 14 bases between them. CDR1 and CDR2 (germline): SGHRS, YFSETQ. The CDR3 consists of 13 residues. One entry per CDR3 protein results from TCRdb running MiXCR on the 5' RACE reads. The sample yields about 52,000 distinct CDR3 sequences, 7.4% seen once. Findings of the study overall: At tumor resection, ubiquitous expanded TCRs were detected in blood more often than later.

Documented time point: blood at routine non-recurrence follow-up after resection. Whole RNA obtained from tumor, nontumor lung or frozen PBMC underwent sequencing without sorting. The rearrangement links TRBV5-1 to TRBJ1-1; a weak D match, TRBD1 (6 bases). Sequencing used PBMCs, obtained at follow-up. The TCR originated in a female donor with early-stage non-small cell lung cancer. Here the CDR3 DNA reads TGCGCCAGCAGCTTGGGGCAGGGGTTTGATGCTTTCTTT. It specifies CASSLGQGFDAFF.